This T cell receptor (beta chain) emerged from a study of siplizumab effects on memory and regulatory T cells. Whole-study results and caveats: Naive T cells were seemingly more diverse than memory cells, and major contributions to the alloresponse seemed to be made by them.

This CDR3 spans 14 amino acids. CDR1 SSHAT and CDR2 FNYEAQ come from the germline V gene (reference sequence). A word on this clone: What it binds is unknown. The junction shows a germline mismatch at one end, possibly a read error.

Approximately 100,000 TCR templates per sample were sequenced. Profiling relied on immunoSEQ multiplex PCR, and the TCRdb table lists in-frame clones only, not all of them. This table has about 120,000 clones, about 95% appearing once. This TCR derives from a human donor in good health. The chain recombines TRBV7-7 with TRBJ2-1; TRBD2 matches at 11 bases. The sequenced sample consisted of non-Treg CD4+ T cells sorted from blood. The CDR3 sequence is CASSRTSGYNEQFF. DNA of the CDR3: TGTGCTAGCAGTCGGACTAGCGGGTACAATGAGCAGTTCTTC.